This T cell receptor (beta chain) was observed in a study of shared clonotypes between healthy human individuals (TCRdb year 2020). About the full investigation: The cohort comprised two women and three men aged 18 to 49 years. For each donor, three plates each were used for CD4 naive and CD4 memory, two plates were used for CD8 naive, and one plate was used for CD8 memory. To estimate repertoire size and how much clonotype sharing occurs between individuals, the study deeply sequenced the blood TCR repertoires of roughly 5 healthy adults. To increase sequencing depth and limit assay-specific biases, different laboratories used diverse techniques to prepare libraries and sequence TCR repertoires. Each donor's leukapheresis produced roughly between about 0.8 and 8.9 billion PBMCs.

For the CD8 naive samples, CD45RO-negative cells were positively selected for CCR7, yielding a CD45RA+CCR7+ population from which TemRA cells were excluded. The donors were healthy, HIV-negative adults who had no recently reported acute infections or vaccinations. Every donor was a Caucasian adult living in Nashville, Tennessee, USA. After blood collection by leukapheresis, PBMCs were isolated using Ficoll-Histopaque density gradient centrifugation and then cryopreserved in the vapor phase of liquid nitrogen. Analytical flow cytometry was used to check the purity and quantity of each magnetically sorted T cell population. From each sorted fraction, genomic DNA was isolated and quantified by UV absorbance on a Nanodrop 2000c. CDR1 and CDR2, looked up from the germline V gene, are SGHAT and FQNNGV. From the cysteine through the phenylalanine, the CDR3 covers 18 amino acids. Solely the CDR3 DNA is kept, with 54 bases framed from the first base. Ends trimmed: V by 1 base, J by 3 bases; bases unmatched to a gene: 8.

This clone was detected a few times. Its binding antigen is unknown. One base away there is no much larger clone; base qualities are not given. Using the deep immunoSEQ assay, TCR CDR3 regions were amplified from genomic DNA by multiplex PCR. For each cell subset, the extracted genomic DNA was distributed evenly across all wells of several immunoSEQ 96-well plates, and each plate served as one replicate. Each replicate PCR for sorted subsets received approximately 200 ng genomic DNA, equal to around 32,000 T cell genomes. Purified libraries were measured with a Qubit 3.0 fluorometer, size-checked on a Bioanalyzer 2100, and measured again with the KAPA Library Quantification kit. Every immunoSEQ 96-well plate was sequenced on a separate single-read 150-cycle Illumina NextSeq 550 flow cell. The published analysis was carried out like this. The immunoSEQ output contained only junctional sequences without quality scores, so filtering could not match that applied to full-length reads. To assign V/J genes and CDR3, sequences were annotated using PyIR, a Python wrapper for IgBLAST v1.9, with IMGT germline references. Reads were filtered out if the reads had weak V/J assignments (E-value above 1e-6), no CDR3, stop codons, out-of-frame junctions, or ambiguous translated residues. V3J clonotypes were defined by identical inferred V gene, J gene, and CDR3 amino acid sequence. Percentage overlap between repertoires was computed as shared unique clonotypes divided by the size of the smaller repertoire. RTK rarefaction, the Chao1 estimator, and Recon v2.1 estimates of unobserved clonotypes were used to assess repertoire richness. Generation probabilities were computed with OLGA for all TCRbeta clonotypes obtained by the gDNA method from several donors. TCRdb took over this immuneACCESS table, retaining in-frame rearrangements with V and J assigned. Such tables are incomplete; in checked studies, under half of the missing clones stem from an unresolved V gene, and the remainder is unexplained. That table furnishes V, J and clone size, whereas the DNA furnished D and trimming. The sample yields roughly 570,000 clones; 95% to 98% were counted once. The ten largest clones capture more than 0.3% of the sample.

General findings and caveats noted by the study authors: Even with the large sequencing depth, rarefaction of the sorted-subset datasets indicated that sequencing was incomplete. Naive subsets generally had larger estimated clonotype richness than memory subsets. Compared with non-shared clonotypes, the clonotypes found in all four sorted-subset donors had higher generation probabilities. Sharing across a few donors was observed for about 4.8% of naive CD4, 3.5% of naive CD8, 2.3% of memory CD4, and roughly 0.4% of memory CD8 clonotypes. Pairwise subsampling led to the expectation that sequencing depth would affect the degree of clonotype sharing among donors. The small number of donors limited the genetic and exposure-history diversity represented. Sampling was limited to blood, and TCR repertoires in tissue likely differ from TCR repertoires in blood.

The receptor's source is a man aged 25-40 years in good health. This sequence uses TRBV11-2 and TRBJ2-3; TRBD2 lines up with 12 middle nucleotides. The specimen sequenced was naive CD8+ T cells sorted from blood. The sample's cell subset or site label is to be understood as: CD45RA+CCR7+. The nucleotide sequence reads as follows: TGTGCCAGCAGCTTAGGGGGTTCCGGGACTAGCGGGACAGATACGCAGTATTTT. Its protein reads: CASSLGGSGTSGTDTQYF.